The 18 T cell receptor beta chains listed next were all sequenced from one sample in a study of blood T cell repertoires in COVID-19. The assay was immunoSEQ multiplex PCR, and TCRdb's table has in-frame clones only and misses some. Counted here are fewer than 300,000 clones, about nine tenths occurring once; the ten biggest clones make up around 16%. Sequencing was performed on PBMCs or T cells enriched from blood (not recorded which). Source of these receptors: a man aged 18 to 35 who had recovered from COVID-19.

The chain recombines TRBV28 with TRBJ2-3; TRBD2 agrees at 8 bases. The CDR3 runs to 18 residues. J lost 0 bases, V lost 2 bases, and 10 bases had no gene match. The germline gives CDR1 MDHEN, CDR2 SYDVKM. The CDR3 nucleotides are TGTGCCAGCAGTTTAATATCGGCGGGAGGAAGGAGCACAGATACGCAGTATTTT. Protein: CASSLISAGGRSTDTQYF. Complete variable domain (other parts from reference TRBV28 and TRBJ2-3): DVKVTQSSRYLVKRTGEKVFLECVQDMDHENMFWYRQDPGLGLRLIYFSYDVKMKEKGDIPEGYSVSREKKERFSLILESASTNQTSMYLCASSLISAGGRSTDTQYFGPGTRLTVL.

V and J are TRBV11-2 and TRBJ2-3, with D possibly being TRBD1 (5 bases). With 5 bases removed from V and 2 bases from J, the gap between germline ends came to 14 bases. Germline lookup yields CDR1 SGHAT and CDR2 FQNNGV. There are 15 residues in the CDR3. The CDR3 nucleotides read TGTGCCAGCAGCGGCACAGGACGTTACACAGATACGCAGTATTTT. Translated: CASSGTGRYTDTQYF.

The chain is built from TRBV7-2 and TRBJ2-7, with D possibly TRBD1 on 5 matching bases. With 4 bases removed from V and 3 bases from J, the gap between germline ends came to 10 bases. CDR3 length: 13 residues. In germline, CDR1 is SGHTA, CDR2 FQGNSA. CDR3 residues: CASSSPTGYEQYF. In DNA, the CDR3 is TGTGCCAGCAGCTCCCCTACAGGCTACGAGCAGTACTTC.

Only a few counts were recorded for this clone. The rearrangement uses TRBV7-9 and TRBJ1-2; tentative D call: TRBD1 (5 bases). Germline CDR1 is SEHNR and CDR2 is FQNEAQ (reference sequence). This CDR3 is 12 amino acids long. The V and J ends lost 3 bases and 6 bases respectively, with 8 bases between them. The CDR3 loop is CASSFTTDGYTF. The CDR3 DNA reads as TGTGCCAGCAGCTTCACGACAGATGGCTACACCTTC.

As to this clone: Since a much larger clone is just one base distant, this may be a read error. The identical CDR3 is also encoded by other nucleotide sequences in the sample. The V gene is TRBV7-9, the J gene TRBJ1-6; perhaps TRBD1 as D (5 bases). Between the trimmed V and J ends, which lost 10 bases and 7 bases, there was a span of 26 bases. The CDR3 extends over 17 amino acids. The germline gives CDR1 SEHNR, CDR2 FQNEAQ (reference sequence). CDR3 protein: CATTPHDRGGVNSPLHF. CDR3 nucleotide sequence: TGTGCCACCACCCCCCACGACCGGGGGGGAGTAAATTCACCCCTCCACTTT.

This clone was picked up a small number of times. The chain couples TRBV7-9 to TRBJ2-7; 10 bases agree with TRBD2. The V segment lost 1 base and the J segment 5 bases; nucleotides outside the gene matches: 8. The CDR3 contains 16 residues. Looked up from germline, CDR1 is SEHNR and CDR2 is FQNEAQ (reference sequence). CDR3 residues: CASSLGRLAGAHEQYF. CDR3 coding DNA: TGTGCCAGCAGCTTAGGACGGCTAGCGGGAGCCCACGAGCAGTACTTC.

The chain combines TRBV7-8 with TRBJ2-7; D not resolved. The ends were cut back, 2 bases at V and 2 bases at J, with 7 bases in the middle. The CDR3 is 13 amino acids. CDR1 and CDR2 from the germline V gene are SGHVS and FQNEAQ. CDR3 loop: CASSLRVTYEQYF. In DNA form, the CDR3 reads TGTGCCAGCAGCTTACGGGTTACCTACGAGCAGTACTTC.

The chain carries TRBV5-1 and TRBJ1-2, with D unresolved. Germline CDR1 and CDR2: SGHRS and YFSETQ. Trimming shortened V by 0 bases and J by 8 bases, and 14 bases separated the two germline ends. The CDR3 contains 14 residues. The CDR3 region has the DNA TGCGCCAGCAGCTTGGGATCACCTGTTGAGGGCTACACCTTC. Amino acid sequence: CASSLGSPVEGYTF.

J is TRBJ2-7 and V is TRBV6-5; 7 nucleotides match TRBD2. The CDR3 has 15 amino acids. Looked up from germline, CDR1 is MNHEY and CDR2 is SVGAGI. V lost 6 bases to trimming and J lost 7 bases; unmatched junction nucleotides: 15. CDR3 sequence reads: CASSHVEAGVLEQYF. CDR3 nucleotides: TGTGCCAGCAGCCATGTCGAGGCGGGAGTGTTAGAGCAGTACTTC.

The J gene is TRBJ2-3, the V gene TRBV5-4, with TRBD2 matching over 12 bases. The CDR3 is made up of 17 amino acids. With 3 bases clipped from V and 2 bases from J, the junction kept 7 bases outside the gene matches. CDR1 is SGHNT, CDR2 YYREEE, per germline (reference sequence). The CDR3 here is CASSSKTSGGLTDTQYF. Written as DNA, the CDR3 is TGTGCCAGCAGCTCAAAGACTAGCGGGGGCCTCACAGATACGCAGTATTTT.

The J gene is TRBJ1-1, the V gene TRBV9, with D possibly being TRBD1 (5 bases). This CDR3 contains 12 residues. V was shortened by 3 bases and J by 4 bases, with 7 bases between the two germline ends. Germline CDR1 SGDLS, CDR2 YYNGEE. CDR3 sequence reads: CASSGGGTEAFF. In nucleotides, the CDR3 is TGTGCCAGCAGCGGGGGGGGCACTGAAGCTTTCTTT. Based on the CDR3 plus reference TRBV9 and TRBJ1-1, the full variable domain is DSGVTQTPKHLITATGQRVTLRCSPRSGDLSVYWYQQSLDQGLQFLIQYYNGEERAKGNILERFSAQQFPDLHSELNLSSLELGDSALYFCASSGGGTEAFFGQGTRLTVV.

The chain has TRBV10-3 and TRBJ1-3; no clear D. Between the trimmed V and J ends, which lost 6 bases and 0 bases, there was a span of 15 bases. The germline V gene has CDR1 ENHRY and CDR2 SYGVKD. This CDR3 comprises 16 residues. The CDR3 nucleotides are TGTGCCATCAGCCAAAGAGAACAGTCCTCTGGAAACACCATATATTTT. Amino acids: CAISQREQSSGNTIYF.

The rearrangement joins TRBV12-5 to TRBJ1-3, with D uncertain. V lost 1 base and J 2 bases, leaving 9 bases between the germline ends. Germline V lookup: CDR1 LGHNT, CDR2 FRNRAP. This CDR3 region has 15 residues. The CDR3 loop reads CASGLGSQTGNTIYF. Written as DNA, the CDR3 is TGTGCTAGTGGTTTGGGTTCACAGACTGGAAACACCATATATTTT.

The V call is TRBV18, the J call TRBJ2-7; D call uncertain. The CDR3 is made up of 12 amino acids. Between the trimmed V and J ends, which lost 2 bases and 6 bases, there was a span of 8 bases. In germline, CDR1 is KGHSH, CDR2 LQKENI. The CDR3, as DNA: TGTGCCAGCTCACCAGTTGCAGGCGAGCAGTACTTC. Translating gives CASSPVAGEQYF.

V is TRBV3-1 (or the pseudogene TRBV3-2) and J is TRBJ1-2, with TRBD1 matching over 7 bases. J was trimmed by 7 bases and V by 4 bases; bases with no gene match: 6. This CDR3 comprises 13 residues. Germline-derived CDR1 and CDR2 are LGHDT and YNNKEL (reference sequence). The CDR3 DNA sequence: TGTGCCAGCAGCCGAGAAACAGGGGTTGGCTACACCTTC. Encoded protein: CASSRETGVGYTF.

In its sample, this clone was seen once. This same CDR3 is encoded by further DNA sequences in the sample. The genes are TRBV5-1 and TRBJ2-5; D gene ambiguous. There are 13 residues in the CDR3. Germline CDR1 is SGHRS and CDR2 is YFSETQ. Between the trimmed V and J ends, which lost 0 bases and 2 bases, there was a span of 5 bases. Here the CDR3 reads CASSLALQETQYF. The CDR3 DNA follows: TGCGCCAGCAGCTTGGCTTTACAAGAGACCCAGTACTTC.

V gene TRBV27 combines with J gene TRBJ1-6, with 7 bases aligning to TRBD1. The trim removed 4 bases at V and 10 bases at J, leaving 13 bases unmatched. The germline V gene encodes CDR1 MNHEY and CDR2 SMNVEV (reference sequence). The length of the CDR3 is 16 residues. The CDR3 spells CASSSGATGLRSPLHF. CDR3 coding DNA: TGTGCCAGCAGTTCCGGGGCGACAGGGCTTAGATCACCCCTCCACTTT.

Here the CDR3 reads CASSSGSYEQYF. The CDR3 coding sequence is TGTGCCAGCTCATCGGGTTCCTACGAGCAGTACTTC. This chain connects TRBV18 to TRBJ2-7; D not certain. Germline CDR1 KGHSH, CDR2 LQKENI. Trimming stripped 5 bases from V and 1 base from J, with 6 bases between. The length of the CDR3 is 12 residues.